The entry below describes one TCR beta chain. This sample was included in a study of cytomegalovirus exposure and HLA in healthy donors. Study-wide context: The roughly 110 validation repertoires used the same platform as the approximately 620 first-cohort repertoires (as reported by a later analysis).

TCRdb keeps only in-frame clones here, not all; method: immunoSEQ multiplex PCR. The table includes about 140,000 clones, approximately 90% detected once. CDR3 length: 13 residues. Germline loops: CDR1 SGHAT, CDR2 FQNNGV. V was pared by 5 bases and J by 3 bases, with 7 bases between. This clonotype was sampled from a man younger than 30 in good health and CMV-seronegative. V and J are TRBV11-2 and TRBJ2-2; no reliable D call. The sequenced sample was PBMCs. CDR3 amino acids: CASSKRDTGELFF. The CDR3 DNA sequence: TGTGCCAGCAGCAAGAGAGACACCGGGGAGCTGTTTTTT.